This T cell receptor beta chain was identified in a study of cytomegalovirus exposure and HLA in healthy donors. Looking at the study overall: A previous analysis identified approximately 110 million unique TCR beta sequences derived from about 180 million T cells. Study observations and caveats: From TCR beta sequences, most subjects' HLA-A and HLA-B alleles were reportedly predicted accurately.

The PCR had 60 Vbeta and 13 Jbeta primers. TCRdb's copy holds only in-frame clones and misses some; the assay was immunoSEQ multiplex PCR. Here the sample spans fewer than 250,000 clones, 70% to 80% being singletons. After removal of 0 bases from V and 3 bases from J, the junction contained 5 bases not matched to a gene. The CDR3 spans 15 residues. Germline loops: CDR1 LNHDA, CDR2 SQIVND (reference sequence). With respect to this clone: Antigen: not known.

This chain uses TRBV19 with TRBJ2-7, with 7 bases identical to TRBD2. The sample consisted of PBMCs. This clonotype was obtained from a woman in her forties or fifties in good health and CMV-seronegative. The CDR3 spells CASSIELLASYEQYF. CDR3 nucleotides: TGTGCCAGTAGTATAGAACTACTAGCGAGCTACGAGCAGTACTTC.